This T cell receptor beta chain was documented in a study of T cell changes during pregnancy in multiple sclerosis. Profiled with immunoSEQ multiplex PCR; TCRdb holds only in-frame clones, not every one. The sample holds around 70,000 clones, about 89% seen once. The junction had 12 bases not matched to a gene; V was cut back by 0 bases and J by 5 bases. The CDR3 totals 18 residues. CDR1 is MGHRA and CDR2 is YSYEKL in the germline V gene. The sequence was obtained from a female donor with multiple sclerosis, enrolled in a pregnancy study. This chain connects TRBV4-1 to TRBJ2-3, with TRBD2 matching 9 bases. The starting material was peripheral blood, obtained in the second trimester of pregnancy. The CDR3 region is CASSQDWVGGGAKDTQYF. The CDR3 DNA sequence: TGCGCCAGCAGCCAAGATTGGGTTGGCGGGGGGGCCAAAGATACGCAGTATTTT.